This T cell receptor (beta chain) came from a study of cytomegalovirus exposure and HLA in healthy donors. Trimming took 4 bases from V and 4 from J; bases not matched to a gene: 19. The V gene's germline CDR1 is SGHDT and CDR2 YYEEEE. The CDR3 loop spans 19 amino acids. Both 60 Vbeta primers and 13 Jbeta primers went into the PCR. Assay: immunoSEQ multiplex PCR; the TCRdb copy retains only in-frame clones and omits some. The sample has about 170,000 clones, about 65% seen once. The TCR originated in a man aged 40-49 years in good health and CMV-seropositive. This chain connects TRBV5-6 to TRBJ1-2, with 10 positions matching TRBD1. The sequencing input was PBMCs. The CDR3 loop is CASSPLRTGGEVGLYGYTF. The CDR3 DNA is TGTGCCAGCAGCCCCCTTAGGACAGGGGGTGAGGTGGGCCTCTATGGCTACACCTTC.